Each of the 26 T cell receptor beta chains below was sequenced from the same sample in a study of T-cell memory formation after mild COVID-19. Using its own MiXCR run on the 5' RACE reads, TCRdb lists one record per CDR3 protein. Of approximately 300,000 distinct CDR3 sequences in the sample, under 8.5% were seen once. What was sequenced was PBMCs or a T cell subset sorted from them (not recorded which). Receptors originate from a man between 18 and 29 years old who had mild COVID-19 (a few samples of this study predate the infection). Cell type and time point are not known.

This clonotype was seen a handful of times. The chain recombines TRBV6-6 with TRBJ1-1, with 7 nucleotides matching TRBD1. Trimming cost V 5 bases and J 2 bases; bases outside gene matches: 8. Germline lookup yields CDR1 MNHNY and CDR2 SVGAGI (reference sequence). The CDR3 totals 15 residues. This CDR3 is CASSEQRDRNTEAFF. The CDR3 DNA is TGTGCCAGCAGTGAACAACGGGACAGAAACACTGAAGCTTTCTTT.

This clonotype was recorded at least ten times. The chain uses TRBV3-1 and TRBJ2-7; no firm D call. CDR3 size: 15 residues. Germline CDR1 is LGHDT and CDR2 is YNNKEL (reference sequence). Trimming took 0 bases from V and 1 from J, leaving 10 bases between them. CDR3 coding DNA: TGTGCCAGCAGCCAAGAGTTTGCGCCTTCCTACGAGCAGTACTTC. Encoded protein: CASSQEFAPSYEQYF.

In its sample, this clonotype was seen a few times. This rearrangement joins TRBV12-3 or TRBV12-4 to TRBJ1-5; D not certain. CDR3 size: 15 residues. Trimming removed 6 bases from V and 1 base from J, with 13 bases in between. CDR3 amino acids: CASRDGTTSNQPQHF. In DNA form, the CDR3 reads TGTGCCAGCAGGGACGGAACTACGAGCAATCAGCCCCAGCATTTT.

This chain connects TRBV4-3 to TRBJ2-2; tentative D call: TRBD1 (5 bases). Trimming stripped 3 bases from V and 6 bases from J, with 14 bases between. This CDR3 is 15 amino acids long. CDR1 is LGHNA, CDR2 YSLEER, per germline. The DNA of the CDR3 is TGCGCCAGCAGCCATGTCCAGGGCCCCCCCGGGGAGCTGTTTTTT. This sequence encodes CASSHVQGPPGELFF.

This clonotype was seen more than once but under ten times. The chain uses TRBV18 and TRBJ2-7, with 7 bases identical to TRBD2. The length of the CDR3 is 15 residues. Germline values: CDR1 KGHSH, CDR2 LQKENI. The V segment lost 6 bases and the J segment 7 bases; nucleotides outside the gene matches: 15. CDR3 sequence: CASSSGLIPGPEQYV. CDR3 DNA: TGTGCCAGCTCTAGCGGGCTCATCCCGGGGCCGGAGCAGTACGTC.

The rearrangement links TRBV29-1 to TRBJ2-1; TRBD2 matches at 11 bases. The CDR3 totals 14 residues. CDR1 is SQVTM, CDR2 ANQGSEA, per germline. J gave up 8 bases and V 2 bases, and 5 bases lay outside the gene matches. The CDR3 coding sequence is TGCAGCGTTGAACCTAGCGGGGGGCACGATGAGCAGTTCTTC. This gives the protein CSVEPSGGHDEQFF.

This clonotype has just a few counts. CDR3 in amino acids: CASKCYEQYV. CDR3 DNA sequence: TGCGCCAGCAAATGCTACGAGCAGTACGTC. V gene TRBV4-1 combines with J gene TRBJ2-7; no clear D. Looked up from germline, CDR1 is MGHRA and CDR2 is YSYEKL. Trimming stripped 7 bases from V and 3 bases from J, with 4 bases between. The CDR3 length is 10 residues.

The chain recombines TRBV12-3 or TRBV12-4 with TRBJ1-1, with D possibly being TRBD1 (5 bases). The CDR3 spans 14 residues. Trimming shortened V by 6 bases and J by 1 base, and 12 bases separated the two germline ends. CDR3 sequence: CASSRFQGNTEAFF. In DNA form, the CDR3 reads TGTGCCAGCAGCCGTTTCCAGGGGAACACTGAAGCTTTCTTT.

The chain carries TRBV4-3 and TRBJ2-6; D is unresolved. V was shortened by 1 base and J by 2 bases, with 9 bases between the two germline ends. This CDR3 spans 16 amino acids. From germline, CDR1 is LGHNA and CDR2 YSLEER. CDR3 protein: CASSQVLGPGANVLTF. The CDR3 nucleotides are TGCGCCAGCAGCCAAGTCCTAGGGCCTGGGGCCAACGTCCTGACTTTC.

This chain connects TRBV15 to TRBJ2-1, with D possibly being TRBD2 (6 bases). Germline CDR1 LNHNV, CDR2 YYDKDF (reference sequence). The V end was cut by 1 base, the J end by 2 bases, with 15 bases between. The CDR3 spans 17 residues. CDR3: CATSRVGTGVTYNEQFF. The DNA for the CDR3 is TGTGCCACCAGCAGAGTGGGGACGGGGGTCACCTACAATGAGCAGTTCTTC.

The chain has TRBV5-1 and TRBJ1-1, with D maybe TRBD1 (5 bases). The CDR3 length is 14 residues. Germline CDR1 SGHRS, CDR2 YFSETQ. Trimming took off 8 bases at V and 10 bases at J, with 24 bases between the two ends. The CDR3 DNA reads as TGCGCCAGTGCCTCCGGGACTAATAGTTGGGGAGCTTTCTTT. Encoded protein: CASASGTNSWGAFF. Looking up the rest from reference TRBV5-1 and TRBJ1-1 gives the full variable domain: KAGVTQTPRYLIKTRGQQVTLSCSPISGHRSVSWYQQTPGQGLQFLFEYFSETQRNKGNFPGRFSGRQFSNSRSEMNVSTLELGDSALYLCASASGTNSWGAFFGQGTRLTVV.

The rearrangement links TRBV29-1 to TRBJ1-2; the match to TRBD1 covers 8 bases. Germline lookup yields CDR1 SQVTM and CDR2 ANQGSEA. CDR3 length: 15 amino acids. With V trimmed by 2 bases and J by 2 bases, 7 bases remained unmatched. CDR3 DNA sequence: TGCAGCGTTGAACGTGTTTACAGGGGGAACTATGGCTACACCTTC. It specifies CSVERVYRGNYGYTF.

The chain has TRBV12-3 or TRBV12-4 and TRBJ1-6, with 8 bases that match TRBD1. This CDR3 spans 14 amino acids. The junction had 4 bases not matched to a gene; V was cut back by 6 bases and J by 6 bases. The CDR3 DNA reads TGTGCCAGCAGGAGCGGACAGGGTAATTCACCCCTCCACTTT. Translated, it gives CASRSGQGNSPLHF.

The CDR3 here is CASSQAGTTGELFF. In DNA, the CDR3 is TGTGCCAGCAGCCAAGCGGGGACAACCGGGGAGCTGTTTTTT. This rearrangement joins TRBV4-2 to TRBJ2-2, with D possibly being TRBD1 (6 bases). CDR3 length: 14 residues. Germline V CDR1 and CDR2: LGHNA, YNFKEQ. Trimming shortened V by 1 base and J by 5 bases, and 8 bases separated the two germline ends.

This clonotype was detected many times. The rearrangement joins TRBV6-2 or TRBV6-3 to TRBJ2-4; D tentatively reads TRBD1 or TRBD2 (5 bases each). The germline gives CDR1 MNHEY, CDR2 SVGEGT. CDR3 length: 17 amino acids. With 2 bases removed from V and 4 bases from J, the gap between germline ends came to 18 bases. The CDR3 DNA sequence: TGTGCCAGCAGTTACGGGGTGAGGGGAAGGTGGAAAAACATTCAGTACTTC. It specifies CASSYGVRGRWKNIQYF.

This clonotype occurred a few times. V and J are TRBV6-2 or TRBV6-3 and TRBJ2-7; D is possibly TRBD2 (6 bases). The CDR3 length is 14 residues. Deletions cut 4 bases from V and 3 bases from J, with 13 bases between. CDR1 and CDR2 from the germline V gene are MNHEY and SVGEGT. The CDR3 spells CASSSHSGLYEQYV. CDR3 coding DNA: TGTGCCAGCAGTTCGCACTCGGGACTCTACGAGCAGTACGTC.

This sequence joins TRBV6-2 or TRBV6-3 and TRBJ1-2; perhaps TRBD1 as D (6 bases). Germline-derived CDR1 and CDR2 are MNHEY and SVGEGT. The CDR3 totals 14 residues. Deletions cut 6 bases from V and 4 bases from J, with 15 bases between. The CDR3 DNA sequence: TGTGCCAGCAGCTTTACTACAGGGACCTATGGCTACACCTTC. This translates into CASSFTTGTYGYTF.

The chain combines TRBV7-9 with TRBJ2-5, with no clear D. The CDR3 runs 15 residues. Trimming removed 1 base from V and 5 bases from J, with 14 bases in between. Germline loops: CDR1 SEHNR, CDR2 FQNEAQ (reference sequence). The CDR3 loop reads CASSLGAGLLETQYF. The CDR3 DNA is TGTGCCAGCAGCTTAGGTGCAGGATTGTTGGAGACCCAGTACTTC.

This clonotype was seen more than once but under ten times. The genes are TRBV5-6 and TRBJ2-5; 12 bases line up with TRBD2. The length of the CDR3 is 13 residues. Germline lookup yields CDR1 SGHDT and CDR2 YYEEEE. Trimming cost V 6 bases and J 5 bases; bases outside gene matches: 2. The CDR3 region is CASKLAGGETQYF. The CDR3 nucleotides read TGTGCCAGCAAGCTAGCGGGGGGGGAGACCCAGTACTTC.

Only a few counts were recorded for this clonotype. In nucleotides, the CDR3 is TGTGCCATCAGTGGGACAGGGAGTGAGACCCAGTACTTC. Protein sequence: CAISGTGSETQYF. The rearrangement uses TRBV10-3 and TRBJ2-5; TRBD1 matches at 8 bases. The CDR3 contains 13 residues. With 4 bases clipped from V and 5 bases from J, the junction kept 3 bases outside the gene matches. The germline V gene has CDR1 ENHRY and CDR2 SYGVKD.

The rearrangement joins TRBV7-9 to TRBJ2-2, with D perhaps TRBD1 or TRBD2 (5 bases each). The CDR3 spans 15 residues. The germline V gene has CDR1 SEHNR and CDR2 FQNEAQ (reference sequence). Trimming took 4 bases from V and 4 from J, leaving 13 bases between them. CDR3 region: CASSSFRGRTGELFF. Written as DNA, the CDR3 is TGTGCCAGCAGCTCGTTTCGGGGCCGCACCGGGGAGCTGTTTTTT.

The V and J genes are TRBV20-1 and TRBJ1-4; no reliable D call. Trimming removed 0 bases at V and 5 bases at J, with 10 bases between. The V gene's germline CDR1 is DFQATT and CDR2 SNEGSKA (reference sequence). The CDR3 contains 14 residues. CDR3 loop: CSARDVAQNEKLFF. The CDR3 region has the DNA TGCAGTGCTAGAGATGTGGCCCAGAATGAAAAACTGTTTTTT.

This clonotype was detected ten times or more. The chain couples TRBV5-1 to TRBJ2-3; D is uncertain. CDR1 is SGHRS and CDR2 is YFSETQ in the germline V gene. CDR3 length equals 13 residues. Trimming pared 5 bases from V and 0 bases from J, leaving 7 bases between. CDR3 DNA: TGCGCCAGCAGGACGGACAGCACAGATACGCAGTATTTT. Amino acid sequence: CASRTDSTDTQYF. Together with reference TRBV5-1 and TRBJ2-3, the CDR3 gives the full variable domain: KAGVTQTPRYLIKTRGQQVTLSCSPISGHRSVSWYQQTPGQGLQFLFEYFSETQRNKGNFPGRFSGRQFSNSRSEMNVSTLELGDSALYLCASRTDSTDTQYFGPGTRLTVL.

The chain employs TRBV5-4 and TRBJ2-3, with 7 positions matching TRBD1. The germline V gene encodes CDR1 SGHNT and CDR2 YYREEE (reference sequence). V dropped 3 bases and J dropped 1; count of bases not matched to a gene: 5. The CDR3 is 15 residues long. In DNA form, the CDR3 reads TGTGCCAGCAGCTCCAGACAGGGAGGCACAGATACGCAGTATTTT. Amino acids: CASSSRQGGTDTQYF. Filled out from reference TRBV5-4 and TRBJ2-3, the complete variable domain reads ETGVTQSPTHLIKTRGQQVTLRCSSQSGHNTVSWYQQALGQGPQFIFQYYREEENGRGNFPPRFSGLQFPNYSSELNVNALELDDSALYLCASSSRQGGTDTQYFGPGTRLTVL.

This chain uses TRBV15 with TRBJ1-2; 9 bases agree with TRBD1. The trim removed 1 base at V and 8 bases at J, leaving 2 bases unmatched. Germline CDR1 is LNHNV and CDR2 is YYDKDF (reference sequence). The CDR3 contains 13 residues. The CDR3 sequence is CATSRAGTGGYTF. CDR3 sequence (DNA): TGTGCCACCAGCAGAGCCGGGACAGGGGGCTACACCTTC.

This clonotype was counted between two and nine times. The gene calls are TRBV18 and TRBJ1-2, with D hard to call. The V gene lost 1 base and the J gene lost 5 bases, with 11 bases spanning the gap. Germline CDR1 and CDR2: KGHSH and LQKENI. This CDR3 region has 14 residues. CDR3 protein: CASSPLIGSYGYTF. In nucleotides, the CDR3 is TGTGCCAGCTCACCACTAATCGGGTCTTATGGCTACACCTTC.